The 6 T cell receptor beta chains reported below all come from one sample, sequenced in a study of blood T cell repertoires in COVID-19. Profiling relied on immunoSEQ multiplex PCR, and the TCRdb table lists in-frame clones only, not all of them. The data contain about 220,000 clones, roughly 89% of them singletons. Sequencing was performed on PBMCs or T cells enriched from blood (not recorded which). The origin of the receptors is a man aged 25-45 years who had been exposed to COVID-19.

V is TRBV27 and J is TRBJ1-3, with TRBD1 as a possible D gene (6 bases). V dropped 2 bases and J dropped 0 bases, with 11 bases sitting between them. Germline CDR1 reads MNHEY; CDR2 reads SMNVEV (reference sequence). CDR3 length: 16 amino acids. CDR3 loop: CASSLRLGASGNTIYF. The DNA for the CDR3 is TGTGCCAGCAGTTTAAGGCTGGGGGCCTCTGGAAACACCATATATTTT.

This chain uses TRBV6-1 with TRBJ2-3; a weak D match, TRBD2 (6 bases). Germline CDR1 and CDR2: MNHNS and SASEGT. The V end was cut by 3 bases, the J end by 0 bases, with 7 bases between. The CDR3 is 14 amino acids. The CDR3 sequence is CASSERDSTDTQYF. The CDR3 nucleotides read TGTGCCAGCAGTGAGCGGGACAGCACAGATACGCAGTATTTT.

V usage is TRBV9 and J usage is TRBJ1-6; D ambiguous. The V end lost 0 bases, the J end lost 7 bases, and 8 bases lay between the germline ends. The CDR3 runs to 14 residues. Germline lookup yields CDR1 SGDLS and CDR2 YYNGEE. The CDR3 sequence is CASSVALQNSPLHF. The CDR3 DNA reads TGTGCCAGCAGCGTAGCCCTACAGAATTCACCCCTCCACTTT.

The chain links TRBV15 to TRBJ1-3; 7 bases align to TRBD1. Germline V lookup: CDR1 LNHNV, CDR2 YYDKDF (reference sequence). J lost 2 bases, V lost 0 bases, and 1 base had no gene match. The CDR3 spans 15 residues. CDR3: CATSRDTGAGNTIYF. For the CDR3, the DNA is TGTGCCACCAGCAGAGATACAGGGGCTGGAAACACCATATATTTT.

The chain joins TRBV10-3 to TRBJ1-3; the D gene is possibly TRBD1 (6 bases). CDR1 and CDR2 (germline): ENHRY, SYGVKD. Trimming shortened V by 5 bases and J by 1 base, and 9 bases separated the two germline ends. CDR3 length: 14 amino acids. CDR3 in amino acids: CAISRTGSGNTIYF. The CDR3 DNA follows: TGTGCCATCAGTCGAACAGGGTCTGGAAACACCATATATTTT.

The chain uses TRBV29-1 and TRBJ1-4; 12 bases match TRBD1. Trimming at V came to 7 bases and at J to 8 bases, leaving 5 bases not matched to a gene. This CDR3 has 13 amino acids. Germline values: CDR1 SQVTM, CDR2 ANQGSEA. The CDR3: CSAGTGGLEKLFF. In nucleotides, the CDR3 is TGCAGCGCTGGGACAGGGGGCTTGGAAAAACTGTTTTTT.